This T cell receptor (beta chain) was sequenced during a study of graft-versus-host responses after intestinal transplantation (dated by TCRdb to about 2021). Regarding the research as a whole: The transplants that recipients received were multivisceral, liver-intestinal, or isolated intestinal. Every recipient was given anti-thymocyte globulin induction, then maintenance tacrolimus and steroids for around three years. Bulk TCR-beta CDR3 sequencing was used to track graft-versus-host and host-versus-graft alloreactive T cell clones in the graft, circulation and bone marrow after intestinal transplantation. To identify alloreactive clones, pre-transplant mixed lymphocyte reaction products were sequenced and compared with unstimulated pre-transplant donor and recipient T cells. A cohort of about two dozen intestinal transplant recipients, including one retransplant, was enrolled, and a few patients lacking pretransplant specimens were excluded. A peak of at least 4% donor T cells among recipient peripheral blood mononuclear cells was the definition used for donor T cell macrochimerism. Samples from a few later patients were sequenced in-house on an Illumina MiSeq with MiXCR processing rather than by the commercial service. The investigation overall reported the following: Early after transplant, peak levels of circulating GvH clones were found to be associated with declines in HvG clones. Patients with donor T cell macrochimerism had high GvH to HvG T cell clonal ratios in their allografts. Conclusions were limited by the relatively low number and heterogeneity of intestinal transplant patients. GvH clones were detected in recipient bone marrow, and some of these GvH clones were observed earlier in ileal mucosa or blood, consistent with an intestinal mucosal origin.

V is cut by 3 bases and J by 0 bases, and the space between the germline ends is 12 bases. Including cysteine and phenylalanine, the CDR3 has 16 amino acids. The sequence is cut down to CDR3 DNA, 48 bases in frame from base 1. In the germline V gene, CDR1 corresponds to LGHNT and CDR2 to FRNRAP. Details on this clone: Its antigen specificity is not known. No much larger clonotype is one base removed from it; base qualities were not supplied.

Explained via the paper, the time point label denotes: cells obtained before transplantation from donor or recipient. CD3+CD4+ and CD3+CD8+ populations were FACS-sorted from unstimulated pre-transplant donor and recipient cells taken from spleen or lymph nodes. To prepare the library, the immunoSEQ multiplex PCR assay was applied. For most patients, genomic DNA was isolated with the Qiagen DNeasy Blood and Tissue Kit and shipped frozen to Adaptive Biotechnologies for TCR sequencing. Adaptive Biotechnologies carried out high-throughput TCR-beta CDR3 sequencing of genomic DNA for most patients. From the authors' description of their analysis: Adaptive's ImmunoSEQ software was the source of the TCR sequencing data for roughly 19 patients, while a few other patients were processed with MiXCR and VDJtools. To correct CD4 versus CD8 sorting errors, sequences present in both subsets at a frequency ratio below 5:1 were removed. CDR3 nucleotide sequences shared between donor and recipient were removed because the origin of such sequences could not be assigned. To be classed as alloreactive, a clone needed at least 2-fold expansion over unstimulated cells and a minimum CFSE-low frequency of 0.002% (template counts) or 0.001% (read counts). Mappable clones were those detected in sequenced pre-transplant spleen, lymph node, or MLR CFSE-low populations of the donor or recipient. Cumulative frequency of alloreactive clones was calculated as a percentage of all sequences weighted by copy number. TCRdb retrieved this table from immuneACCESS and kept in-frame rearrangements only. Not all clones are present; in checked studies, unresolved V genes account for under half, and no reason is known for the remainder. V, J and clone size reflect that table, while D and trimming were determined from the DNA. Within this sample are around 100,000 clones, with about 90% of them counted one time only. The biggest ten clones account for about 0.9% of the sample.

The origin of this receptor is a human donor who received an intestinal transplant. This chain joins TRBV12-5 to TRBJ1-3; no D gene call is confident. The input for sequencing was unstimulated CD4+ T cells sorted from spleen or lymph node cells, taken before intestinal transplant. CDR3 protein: CASGFGVASSGNTIYF. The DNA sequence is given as TGTGCTAGTGGTTTTGGGGTTGCCAGCTCTGGAAACACCATATATTTT. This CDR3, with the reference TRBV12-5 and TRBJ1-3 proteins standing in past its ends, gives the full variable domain DARVTQTPRHKVTEMGQEVTMRCQPILGHNTVFWYRQTMMQGLELLAYFRNRAPLDDSGMPKDRFSAEMPDATLATLKIQPSEPRDSAVYFCASGFGVASSGNTIYFGEGSWLTVV.